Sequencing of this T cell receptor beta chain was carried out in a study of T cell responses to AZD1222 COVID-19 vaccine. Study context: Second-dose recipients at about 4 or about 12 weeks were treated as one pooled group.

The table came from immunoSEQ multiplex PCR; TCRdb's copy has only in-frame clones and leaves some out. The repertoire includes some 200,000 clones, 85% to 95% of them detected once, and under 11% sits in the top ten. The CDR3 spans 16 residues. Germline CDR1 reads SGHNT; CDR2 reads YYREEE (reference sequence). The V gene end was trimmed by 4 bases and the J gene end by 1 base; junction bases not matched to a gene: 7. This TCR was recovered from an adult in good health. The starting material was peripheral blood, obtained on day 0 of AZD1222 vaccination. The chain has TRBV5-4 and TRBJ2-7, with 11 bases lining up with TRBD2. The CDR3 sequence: CASSPRLAGKSYEQYF. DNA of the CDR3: TGTGCCAGCAGCCCCCGACTAGCGGGAAAGTCCTACGAGCAGTACTTC. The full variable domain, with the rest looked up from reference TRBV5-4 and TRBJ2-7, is ETGVTQSPTHLIKTRGQQVTLRCSSQSGHNTVSWYQQALGQGPQFIFQYYREEENGRGNFPPRFSGLQFPNYSSELNVNALELDDSALYLCASSPRLAGKSYEQYFGPGTRLTVT.